This TCR beta chain was obtained from a study of early T cells in non-severe SARS-CoV-2 infection. About the study: From unsorted whole blood, bulk RNA was sequenced, and the chains remained unpaired.

Trimming cost V 4 bases and J 2 bases, with 9 bases left between them. The germline V gene encodes CDR1 KGHSH and CDR2 LQKENI. The CDR3 is made up of 13 amino acids. Individual cDNA molecules were tagged with unique molecular identifiers, the study reported. In TCRdb, the 5' RACE reads were re-called with MiXCR into one record per CDR3 protein. The sample comprises about 77,000 distinct CDR3 sequences, about 17% of which are singletons, and about 3.1% rests with the top ten. This clonotype was seen a few times. V is TRBV18 and J is TRBJ2-7; maybe TRBD1 (5 bases). Material for sequencing was whole blood. The clonotype originates from an adult who was a healthcare worker with PCR-confirmed SARS-CoV-2 infection or an uninfected control (not recorded which). The CDR3 here is CASSRQGPYEQYF. Here the CDR3 DNA reads TGTGCCAGCTCACGGCAGGGCCCCTACGAGCAGTACTTC.